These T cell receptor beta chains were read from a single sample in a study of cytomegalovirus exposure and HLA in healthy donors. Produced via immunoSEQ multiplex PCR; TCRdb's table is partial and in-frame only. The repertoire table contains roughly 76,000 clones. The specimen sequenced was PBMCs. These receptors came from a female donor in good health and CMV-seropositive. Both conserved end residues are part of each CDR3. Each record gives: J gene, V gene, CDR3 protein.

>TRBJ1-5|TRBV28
CASSRETWGGQPQHF
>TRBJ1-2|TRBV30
CAWKGQGAGYTF
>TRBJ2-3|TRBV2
CASRPYYSGRGTDTQYF
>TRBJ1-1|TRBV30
CAWEQGAKTEAFF
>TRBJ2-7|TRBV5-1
CASSLSGSSYEQYF
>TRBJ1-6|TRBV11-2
CASSPQGGSPLHF
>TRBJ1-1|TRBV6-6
CASSYSQGFESTEAFF
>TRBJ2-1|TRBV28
CASSLSGSSYNEQFF
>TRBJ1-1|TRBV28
CASSLVAGNTEAFF
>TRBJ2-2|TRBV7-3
CASSTSGGLNTGELFF
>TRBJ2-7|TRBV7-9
CASSLAQEQYF
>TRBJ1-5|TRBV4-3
CASSQYRVDQPQHF
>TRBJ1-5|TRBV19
CASSLQGYQPQHF
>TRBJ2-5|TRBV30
CSRGQGGEQYF
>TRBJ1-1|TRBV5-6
CASSAGTGSGTEAFF
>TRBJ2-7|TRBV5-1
CASSPTGQGQYEQYF
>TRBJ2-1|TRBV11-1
CASSFQGVTYNEQFF
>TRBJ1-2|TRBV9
CASSRQTDPNYGYTF
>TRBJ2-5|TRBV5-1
CASSPGPTEETQYF
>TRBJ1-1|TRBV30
CAWRAGGRTEAFF
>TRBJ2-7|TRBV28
CASSPFGTGAHEQYF
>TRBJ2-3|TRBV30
CAWSVSWGADTQYF
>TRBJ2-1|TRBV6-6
CASSPLAGEGGEQFF
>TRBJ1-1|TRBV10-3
CAISERQGQTEAFF
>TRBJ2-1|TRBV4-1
CASSQTGTSGGVNEQFF
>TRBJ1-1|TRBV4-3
CASSQLDREDTEAFF
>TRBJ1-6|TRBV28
CASSLGLGRQGLNSPLHF
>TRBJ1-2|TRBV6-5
CASSYSKQSSYGYTF
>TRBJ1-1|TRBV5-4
CASSHTKNTEAFF
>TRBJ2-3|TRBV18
CASSSGRATDTQYF
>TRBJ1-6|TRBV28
CASSATGFSSYNSPLHF
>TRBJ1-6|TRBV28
CASSPTREGQHNSPLHF
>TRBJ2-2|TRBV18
CASSPLTGTGELFF
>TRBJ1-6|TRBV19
CASKTGANSPLHF
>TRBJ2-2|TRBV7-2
CASSLSGDTSNTGELFF
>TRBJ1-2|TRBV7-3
CASSLTGVGGYTF
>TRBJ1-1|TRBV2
CASSASKTNTEAFF
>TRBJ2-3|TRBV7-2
CASSPLYRIIASTDTQYF
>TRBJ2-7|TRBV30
CAWRRDPAGGREQYF
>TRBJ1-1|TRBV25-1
CASSSSGWRAFF
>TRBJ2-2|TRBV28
CASSPGTSNTGELFF
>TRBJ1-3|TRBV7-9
CASSLAGGEGNTIYF
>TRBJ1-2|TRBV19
CASSIGTAPNYGYTF
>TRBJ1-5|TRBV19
CASMPGGANQPQHF
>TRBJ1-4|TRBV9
CASSHGGGGTNEKLFF
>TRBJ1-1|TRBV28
CASSLYGNTEAFF
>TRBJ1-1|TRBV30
CAWTPGTSSPAFF
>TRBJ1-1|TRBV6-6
CASSTNPQGTEAFF
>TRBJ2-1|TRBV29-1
CSVRRTMGEQFF
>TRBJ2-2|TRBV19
CASQQGLAGEANTGELFF
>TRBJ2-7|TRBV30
CAWSAGGWAGEQYF
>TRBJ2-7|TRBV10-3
CAISETGTGGYEQYF
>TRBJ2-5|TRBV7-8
CASSLGAGGRETQYF
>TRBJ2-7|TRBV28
CASSTGTASYEQYF
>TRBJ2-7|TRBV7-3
CASSFSGGYTYEQYF
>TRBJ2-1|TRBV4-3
CASSQLAGQRLYNEQFF
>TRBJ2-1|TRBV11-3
CASSTGTSMDNEQFF